This TCR beta chain derives from a study of T-cell reconstitution after alpha-beta-depleted transplantation in children. With V trimmed by 6 bases and J by 6 bases, 2 bases remained unmatched. The CDR3 has 13 residues. Molecular barcoding with unique molecular identifiers was used for the TCRbeta library. MiXCR was run by TCRdb on the PCR reads, yielding one entry per CDR3 protein. The table shows some 490,000 distinct CDR3 sequences, with around an eighth occurring only once. The receptor comes from a human donor who donated a stem cell graft to a child with combined immunodeficiency. This sequence joins TRBV12-3 or TRBV12-4 and TRBJ1-5, with 10 bases lining up with TRBD1. The sample consisted of PBMCs from the stem cell graft donor, taken from the stem cell graft. CDR3 sequence: CASRRDRGQPQHF. DNA of the CDR3: TGTGCCAGCAGACGGGACAGGGGTCAGCCCCAGCATTTT.